These 32 T cell receptor beta chains share one sample of origin, sequenced in a study of post-analysis software for immune sequencing data. Overall study findings and caveats: The five TRBV segments detected at higher frequency in patients than in controls included TRBV5-6, TRBV5-1 and TRBV20-1.

The library was made from cDNA and included unique molecular identifiers. TCRdb passed the PCR reads through MiXCR, listing each CDR3 protein once. This table holds hundreds of thousands of distinct CDR3 sequences, roughly 27% found once. Their antigens remain unidentified. The specimen sequenced was blood. All receptors come from a girl aged 10 to 17 with multiple sclerosis.

V usage is TRBV11-3 and J usage is TRBJ2-5, with a tentative D call TRBD2 (7 bases). Trimming took 8 bases from V and 11 from J, leaving 21 bases between them. Germline V gene lookup returns CDR1 SGHNT and CDR2 YENEEA. The CDR3 totals 13 residues. The CDR3 protein is CASSSMGGHEQYF. In DNA, the CDR3 is TGTGCCAGCTCTTCTATGGGGGGGCATGAGCAGTACTTC. The variable domain in full, completed from reference TRBV11-3 and TRBJ2-5, reads EAGVVQSPRYKIIEKKQPVAFWCNPISGHNTLYWYLQNLGQGPELLIRYENEEAVDDSQLPKDRFSAERLKGVDSTLKIQPAELGDSAVYLCASSSMGGHEQYFGPGTRLLVL.

This clonotype was found a few times. V is TRBV6-1 and J is TRBJ2-6, with D unclear. Germline CDR1 and CDR2: MNHNS and SASEGT. Trimming left V 6 bases short and J 0 bases short, with 18 bases between. The CDR3 loop spans 18 amino acids. Written as DNA, the CDR3 is TGTGCCAGCAGCCCTTGGTTGGCCCGAAACTCTGGGGCCAACGTCCTGACTTTC. Translated, it gives CASSPWLARNSGANVLTF.

The J gene is TRBJ1-2, the V gene TRBV20-1, with a tentative D call TRBD1 (5 bases). Trimming took 0 bases from V and 5 from J, leaving 10 bases between them. The CDR3 runs to 13 residues. Germline loops: CDR1 DFQATT, CDR2 SNEGSKA (reference sequence). The CDR3 region is CSARDGGSYGYTF. As DNA, the CDR3 is TGCAGTGCTAGAGATGGGGGAAGTTATGGCTACACCTTC.

The chain uses TRBV10-1 and TRBJ2-7; D perhaps matches TRBD1 (6 bases). This CDR3 contains 12 residues. Germline V lookup: CDR1 WNHNN, CDR2 SYGVQD (reference sequence). With 9 bases removed from V and 1 base from J, the gap between germline ends came to 10 bases. CDR3 in DNA: TGCGCCAGGACTCAGGGGTCCTACGAGCAGTACTTC. Residues: CARTQGSYEQYF.

CDR3 amino acids: CASSSTVYQETQYF. CDR3 coding DNA: TGTGCCAGCAGCTCCACAGTGTACCAAGAGACCCAGTACTTC. This rearrangement joins TRBV7-9 to TRBJ2-5, with D unclear. V lost 4 bases to trimming and J lost 0 bases, with 9 bases between them. The CDR3 contains 14 residues. The germline V gene has CDR1 SEHNR and CDR2 FQNEAQ (reference sequence).

This clonotype was counted between two and nine times. The chain uses TRBV28 and TRBJ2-1; TRBD2 matches 9 bases. The trim removed 5 bases at V and 12 bases at J, leaving 20 bases unmatched. The CDR3 loop spans 17 amino acids. Per germline, CDR1 MDHEN and CDR2 SYDVKM. The CDR3 protein is CASSTTLRGGAAEAQFF. CDR3 DNA sequence: TGTGCCAGCAGTACAACCCTTCGCGGGGGGGCGGCAGAGGCGCAGTTCTTC.

This sequence joins TRBV7-2 and TRBJ1-6, with D maybe TRBD1 (6 bases). Between the trimmed V and J ends, which lost 5 bases and 10 bases, there was a span of 9 bases. The CDR3 runs 12 residues. From germline, CDR1 is SGHTA and CDR2 FQGNSA. CDR3 residues: CASSPGASPLHF. CDR3 nucleotide sequence: TGTGCCAGCAGCCCAGGGGCGTCACCCCTCCACTTT.

The chain combines TRBV7-9 with TRBJ1-2, with D unresolved. Germline V gene data show CDR1 as SEHNR and CDR2 as FQNEAQ (reference sequence). The CDR3 runs 15 residues. Trimming removed 5 bases from V and 3 bases from J, with 16 bases in between. The CDR3 loop is CASSPNLGPYYGYTF. CDR3 nucleotide sequence: TGTGCCAGCAGCCCTAACCTCGGACCATACTATGGCTACACCTTC.

This clonotype has just a few counts. J is TRBJ2-4 and V is TRBV29-1; D may match TRBD1 or TRBD2 (5 bases each). The CDR3 runs 12 residues. Germline V gives CDR1 SQVTM, CDR2 ANQGSEA. V shed 7 bases and J shed 3 bases, with 10 bases lying between them. This CDR3 reads CSAGTDKNIQYF. The CDR3 bases are TGCAGCGCCGGGACGGACAAAAACATTCAGTACTTC.

V is TRBV6-2 or TRBV6-3 and J is TRBJ2-4; TRBD2 is a possible D gene (6 bases). CDR1 MNHEY and CDR2 SVGEGT come from the germline V gene. The V end was cut by 2 bases, the J end by 0 bases, with 23 bases between. The CDR3 totals 20 residues. The DNA for the CDR3 is TGTGCCAGCAGTTACCCAAAATCCCTCCCGGGACTCCTAGCCAAAAACATTCAGTACTTC. Amino acids: CASSYPKSLPGLLAKNIQYF.

The rearrangement joins TRBV9 to TRBJ2-1; no clear D gene. The CDR3 runs 14 residues. CDR1 and CDR2 from the germline V gene are SGDLS and YYNGEE. V lost 2 bases and J 1 base, leaving 7 bases between the germline ends. DNA for the CDR3: TGTGCCAGCAGCGTCGATAGGTCCTACAATGAGCAGTTCTTC. Residues: CASSVDRSYNEQFF.

This clonotype was seen a handful of times. V is TRBV28 and J is TRBJ2-1, with D uncertain. There are 13 residues in the CDR3. The V and J ends lost 2 bases and 6 bases respectively, with 8 bases between them. Germline V gene lookup returns CDR1 MDHEN and CDR2 SYDVKM. The CDR3 DNA follows: TGTGCCAGCAGTTTACGACCACCCAATGAGCAGTTCTTC. It specifies CASSLRPPNEQFF.

The rearrangement links TRBV20-1 to TRBJ2-3, with 9 positions matching TRBD1. This CDR3 is 14 amino acids long. The trim removed 6 bases at V and 1 base at J, leaving 5 bases unmatched. Germline values: CDR1 DFQATT, CDR2 SNEGSKA (reference sequence). The CDR3 nucleotides are TGCAGTGCGGAGGGGGACAGGGGCACAGATACGCAGTATTTT. Encoded protein: CSAEGDRGTDTQYF.

The chain links TRBV20-1 to TRBJ2-7; D gene uncertain. This CDR3 comprises 13 residues. CDR1 and CDR2 from the germline V gene are DFQATT and SNEGSKA (reference sequence). V lost 3 bases, J lost 7 bases, and 16 bases lay in between. The CDR3 DNA sequence: TGCAGTGCTAGCCCCGTGGGTATTGGGGAGCAGTACTTC. This gives the protein CSASPVGIGEQYF.

This clonotype was seen more than once but under ten times. The chain combines TRBV28 with TRBJ2-7, with D perhaps matching TRBD1 (5 bases). CDR3 length equals 14 residues. V shed 6 bases and J shed 4 bases, with 16 bases lying between them. Looked up from germline, CDR1 is MDHEN and CDR2 is SYDVKM. CDR3 in DNA: TGTGCCAGCAGCTTGACAGCCGCTAAATACGAGCAGTACTTC. Translated: CASSLTAAKYEQYF.

The chain combines TRBV9 with TRBJ2-7; D tentatively reads TRBD1 or TRBD2 (5 bases each). CDR1 and CDR2 from the germline V gene are SGDLS and YYNGEE. V was cut by 0 bases and J by 7 bases, with 17 bases left in between. CDR3 length: 15 amino acids. CDR3 DNA: TGTGCCAGCAGCGTAGATCCTAGGGACCTCTCTGAGCAGTACTTC. Protein sequence: CASSVDPRDLSEQYF.

A few counts support this clonotype. The genes are TRBV20-1 and TRBJ2-5; 8 nucleotides agree with TRBD1. The CDR3 sequence is 16 residues long. Trimming removed 3 bases from V and 0 bases from J; junction bases left unmatched: 9. CDR1 DFQATT and CDR2 SNEGSKA come from the germline V gene (reference sequence). Here the CDR3 DNA reads TGCAGTGCTAGTTCCAGGGACAGGACGTACCAAGAGACCCAGTACTTC. This translates into CSASSRDRTYQETQYF.

This clonotype was counted a few times. The rearrangement uses TRBV29-1 and TRBJ2-2, with 7 bases identical to TRBD2. Germline V gene sequence: CDR1 SQVTM, CDR2 ANQGSEA. The CDR3 is 15 amino acids. V shed 4 bases, J shed 7 bases, and the junction held 12 bases outside the gene matches. The CDR3, as DNA: TGCAGCGTTGTCCCCCGGGAGGCGCCAGTCGGGGAGCTGTTTTTT. Protein product: CSVVPREAPVGELFF.

This clonotype was seen a few times. The chain employs TRBV6-4 and TRBJ2-1; the D call may be TRBD1 or TRBD2 (7 bases each). The CDR3 covers 19 residues. Per germline, CDR1 MRHNA and CDR2 SNTAGT. Trimming removed 8 bases from V and 3 bases from J, with 29 bases in between. The CDR3 sequence is CASSPKGGGPDSYYNEQFF. For the CDR3, the DNA is TGTGCCAGCTCACCCAAGGGAGGGGGCCCTGACTCATACTACAATGAGCAGTTCTTC.

This clonotype was seen a few times. The chain couples TRBV20-1 to TRBJ2-7; D might be TRBD2 (5 bases). The CDR3 consists of 15 residues. The germline gives CDR1 DFQATT, CDR2 SNEGSKA (reference sequence). Trimming took 1 base from V and 3 from J, leaving 16 bases between them. In nucleotides, the CDR3 is TGCAGTGCTAGAGCTCACCGGGGAACGGGCTACGAGCAGTACTTC. Amino acids: CSARAHRGTGYEQYF.

This clonotype showed up just a few times. The chain combines TRBV6-5 with TRBJ2-1; unclear D gene. The germline V gene has CDR1 MNHEY and CDR2 SVGAGI. V was pared by 4 bases and J by 7 bases, with 11 bases between. The CDR3 is made up of 13 amino acids. The CDR3, as DNA: TGTGCCAGCAGTTCGTGGCAAGCGAATGAGCAGTTCTTC. It translates to CASSSWQANEQFF.

This clonotype was detected only a few times. This rearrangement joins TRBV6-5 to TRBJ1-1; D is uncertain. Germline V CDR1 and CDR2: MNHEY, SVGAGI. The CDR3 is made up of 13 amino acids. The germline V and J ends were trimmed by 6 bases and 11 bases, with 19 bases remaining between them. DNA of the CDR3: TGTGCCAGCAGCGCAGAGGGAGGGAAAGGGGCTTTCTTT. It is translated as CASSAEGGKGAFF.

This clonotype was counted a few times. V gene TRBV3-1 combines with J gene TRBJ2-1; D may be TRBD2 (5 bases). CDR1 is LGHDT and CDR2 is YNNKEL in the germline V gene (reference sequence). V lost 1 base, J lost 8 bases, and 15 bases lay in between. This CDR3 is built from 15 residues. The CDR3 reads CASSQGSWDSDEQFF. The DNA of the CDR3 is TGTGCCAGCAGCCAAGGTTCGTGGGATAGCGATGAGCAGTTCTTC.

This clonotype was seen a few times. This chain joins TRBV11-2 and TRBJ1-4; TRBD1 is a possible D gene (6 bases). Germline CDR1 and CDR2: SGHAT and FQNNGV. The CDR3 is 16 residues long. Trimming took off 3 bases at V and 13 bases at J, with 24 bases between the two ends. The CDR3 sequence is CASSFYMGGRGVGLFF. The CDR3 DNA follows: TGTGCCAGCAGCTTCTACATGGGGGGCCGCGGGGTAGGACTGTTTTTT.

The rearrangement uses TRBV9 and TRBJ1-1; a possible D gene is TRBD1 (6 bases). This CDR3 spans 13 amino acids. The V end was cut by 5 bases, the J end by 6 bases, with 14 bases between. The germline V gene has CDR1 SGDLS and CDR2 YYNGEE. The CDR3 bases are TGTGCCAGCAGGGGGGTTGACAGGTCTGAAGCTTTCTTT. It is translated as CASRGVDRSEAFF.

This clonotype has a count of ten or more. The chain couples TRBV29-1 to TRBJ2-1; the D gene could be TRBD1 or TRBD2 (5 bases each). Germline values: CDR1 SQVTM, CDR2 ANQGSEA. The CDR3 totals 10 residues. V lost 7 bases to trimming and J lost 8 bases, with 9 bases between them. CDR3 coding DNA: TGCAGCGCCCGGGACGATGAGCAGTTCTTC. The encoded protein is CSARDDEQFF.

J is TRBJ1-2 and V is TRBV7-2; 8 nucleotides match TRBD1. The CDR3 extends over 18 amino acids. Germline V gives CDR1 SGHTA, CDR2 FQGNSA. J gave up 3 bases and V 0 bases, and 12 bases lay outside the gene matches. The DNA of the CDR3 is TGTGCCAGCAGCTTAGCCGGGGGCAGGGGGCTTTCTTACTATGGCTACACCTTC. Its translation: CASSLAGGRGLSYYGYTF.

This clonotype appeared a few times. This chain links TRBV5-1 with TRBJ2-1; 16 bases are shared with TRBD2. This CDR3 has 17 amino acids. The V gene end was trimmed by 4 bases and the J gene end by 5 bases; junction bases not matched to a gene: 6. Germline V CDR1 and CDR2: SGHRS, YFSETQ. CDR3 loop: CASSTGLAGGLHNEQFF. CDR3 sequence (DNA): TGCGCCAGCAGCACGGGACTAGCGGGGGGGCTCCACAATGAGCAGTTCTTC.

This clonotype has just a few counts. The chain has TRBV20-1 and TRBJ1-1; 8 positions agree with TRBD1. After removal of 4 bases from V and 7 bases from J, the junction contained 5 bases not matched to a gene. The CDR3 extends over 12 amino acids. Germline V CDR1 and CDR2: DFQATT, SNEGSKA (reference sequence). The CDR3 DNA reads as TGCAGTGCTATCGGGACAGGCCGTGAAGCTTTCTTT. Its protein is CSAIGTGREAFF.

There are a few counts of this clonotype. The rearrangement uses TRBV19 and TRBJ2-5, with 11 bases identical to TRBD2. TRBJ2-7 matches the DNA end more closely, so the J call is doubtful. Germline V lookup: CDR1 LNHDA, CDR2 SQIVND (reference sequence). The CDR3 sequence is 14 residues long. The CDR3 region has the DNA TGTGCCAGTATCGGGGGGACTAGCGGATACGAGCAGTACTTC. Amino acids: CASIGGTSGYEQYF.

This clonotype was detected only a few times. The J gene is TRBJ1-5, the V gene TRBV6-4, with D unclear. The length of the CDR3 is 15 residues. Germline V CDR1 and CDR2: MRHNA, SNTAGT. Trimming shortened V by 6 bases and J by 0 bases, and 12 bases separated the two germline ends. The CDR3 loop is CASSEGSNSNQPQHF. CDR3 bases: TGTGCCAGCAGCGAGGGAAGCAATAGCAATCAGCCCCAGCATTTT.

The chain recombines TRBV29-1 with TRBJ1-2; tentatively, D is TRBD1 (5 bases). Germline CDR1 is SQVTM and CDR2 is ANQGSEA. CDR3 size: 14 residues. The germline V and J ends were trimmed by 4 bases and 7 bases, with 19 bases remaining between them. The CDR3 sequence is CSVVPVLSGGGYTF. CDR3 DNA: TGCAGCGTTGTTCCTGTACTGTCGGGGGGTGGCTACACCTTC.